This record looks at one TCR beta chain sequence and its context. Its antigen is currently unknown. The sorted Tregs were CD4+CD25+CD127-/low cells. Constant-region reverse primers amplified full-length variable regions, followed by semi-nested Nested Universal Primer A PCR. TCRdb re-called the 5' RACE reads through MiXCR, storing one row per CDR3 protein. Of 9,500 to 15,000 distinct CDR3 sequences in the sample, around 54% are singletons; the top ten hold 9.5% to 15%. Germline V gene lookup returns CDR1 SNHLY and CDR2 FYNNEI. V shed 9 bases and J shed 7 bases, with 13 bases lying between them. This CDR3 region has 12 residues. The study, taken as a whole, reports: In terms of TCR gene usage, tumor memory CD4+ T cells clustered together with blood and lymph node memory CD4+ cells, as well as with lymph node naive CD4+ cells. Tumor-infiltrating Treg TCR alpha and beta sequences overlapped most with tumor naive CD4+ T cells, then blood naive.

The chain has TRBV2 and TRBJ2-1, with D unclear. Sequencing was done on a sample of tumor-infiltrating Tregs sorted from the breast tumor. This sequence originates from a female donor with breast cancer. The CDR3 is CASLLSRNEQFF. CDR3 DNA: TGTGCCAGTCTCTTGTCTAGAAATGAGCAGTTCTTC.